This record looks at one T cell receptor beta chain sequence and its context. The antigen remains unidentified. Trimming cost V 3 bases and J 4 bases, with 19 bases left between them. The germline gives CDR1 MNHEY, CDR2 SMNVEV (reference sequence). This CDR3 is built from 16 residues. Naive CD8 cells lacked CD45RO, underwent positive selection for CCR7 and left out terminally differentiated effector memory CD45RA+ cells. This sample was taken from a study of shared clonotypes between healthy human individuals. Study findings and constraints: With a handful of donors compared, 5% to 5.5% of naive CD4 clonotypes were shared.

The repertoire was sequenced with immunoSEQ multiplex PCR; TCRdb's copy has only in-frame clones and lacks some. The sample holds about 580,000 clones, roughly 98% seen once. Material for sequencing was naive CD8+ T cells sorted from blood. The TCR sequence derives from a man younger than 40 in good health. The genes are TRBV27 and TRBJ2-7, with D possibly matching TRBD2 (6 bases). CDR3 region: CASSFPGAQGGYEQYF. The CDR3 nucleotides are TGTGCCAGCAGTTTCCCGGGAGCCCAGGGTGGGTACGAGCAGTACTTC.